This T cell receptor (beta chain) was sequenced in a study of T-cell reconstitution after alpha-beta-depleted transplantation in children. Study-wide results and caveats: The high TCRbeta diversity at day 60 in some patients came from surviving recipient T cells and thymic progenitors. In patients about two months after transplant, alpha-beta T cells reportedly arose from several hundred expanded graft clones. Once a year had passed after transplant, T-cell counts and diversity came mostly from newly produced T cells.

For TCRbeta, the library was prepared with unique molecular identifiers. TCRdb reprocessed the PCR reads via MiXCR and lists one record per CDR3 protein. The sample holds 250,000 to 300,000 distinct CDR3 sequences, approximately 7.3% seen once. The CDR3 totals 15 residues. V lost 3 bases and J lost 0, with 12 bases in between. Per the germline V gene, CDR1 is DFQATT and CDR2 is SNEGSKA (reference sequence). Comment on this clonotype: As yet, its antigen is unknown.

Material: peripheral blood, obtained 360 days after TCRalphabeta/CD19-depleted stem cell transplant. The chain recombines TRBV20-1 with TRBJ2-1; either TRBD1 or TRBD2 may supply D (6 bases each). The sequence derives from a female patient aged 2-9 years who had a stem cell transplant for Fanconi anemia, so the T cells may come from the graft donor. This chain's CDR3 is CSAREGTSSYNEQFF. Written as DNA, the CDR3 is TGCAGTGCTAGGGAGGGGACAAGCTCCTACAATGAGCAGTTCTTC.